Presented here are 19 T cell receptor beta chains from one specimen sequenced in a study of blood T cell repertoires in COVID-19. TCRdb keeps only in-frame clones here, not all; method: immunoSEQ multiplex PCR. The sample includes a few hundred thousand clones, around 81% of them seen just once. The sequencing sample was made of PBMCs or T cells enriched from blood (not recorded which). The receptors were sampled from a woman in her 40s with acute COVID-19.

V usage is TRBV19 and J usage is TRBJ2-7; 7 nucleotides align to TRBD2. The J segment lost 2 bases and the V segment lost 4 bases, leaving 5 bases of the junction unmatched. Germline values: CDR1 LNHDA, CDR2 SQIVND (reference sequence). The CDR3 extends over 14 amino acids. The CDR3 sequence is CASSTPGTTYEQYF. The CDR3 region has the DNA TGTGCCAGTAGTACGCCTGGGACTACCTACGAGCAGTACTTC.

The CDR3 loop is CASSPEVGVGETQYF. Written as DNA, the CDR3 is TGTGCCAGCAGCCCGGAGGTCGGGGTCGGGGAGACCCAGTACTTC. The J gene is TRBJ2-5, the V gene TRBV5-4; D is perhaps TRBD2 (5 bases). This CDR3 is built from 15 residues. Germline V CDR1 and CDR2: SGHNT, YYREEE (reference sequence). Trimming left V 4 bases short and J 5 bases short, with 18 bases between.

J is TRBJ2-2 and V is TRBV6-5, with D possibly TRBD2 on 5 matching bases. The length of the CDR3 is 15 residues. The germline V gene encodes CDR1 MNHEY and CDR2 SVGAGI. V lost 2 bases, J lost 0 bases, and 7 bases lay in between. For the CDR3, the DNA is TGTGCCAGCAGTTACAGCGGAGCGAACACCGGGGAGCTGTTTTTT. The encoded protein is CASSYSGANTGELFF.

The chain combines TRBV28 with TRBJ2-5; TRBD1 aligns across 8 bases. J was trimmed by 5 bases and V by 8 bases; bases with no gene match: 10. The CDR3 runs to 14 residues. CDR1 and CDR2 (germline): MDHEN, SYDVKM. CDR3 amino acids: CASVSQGAWETQYF. DNA of the CDR3: TGTGCCAGCGTTTCCCAGGGGGCGTGGGAGACCCAGTACTTC.

The gene calls are TRBV5-1 and TRBJ1-5; the D is unclear. Germline V lookup: CDR1 SGHRS, CDR2 YFSETQ. Trimming took off 0 bases at V and 5 bases at J, with 12 bases between the two ends. CDR3 length: 15 amino acids. CDR3 in amino acids: CASSLAGEPDQPQHF. CDR3 DNA: TGCGCCAGCAGCTTGGCAGGTGAGCCGGATCAGCCCCAGCATTTT.

This clone appeared a single time. The rearrangement joins TRBV27 to TRBJ2-7; 7 bases map to TRBD1. The V gene's germline CDR1 is MNHEY and CDR2 SMNVEV (reference sequence). The V and J ends lost 5 bases and 3 bases, in that order; junction bases with no gene match: 7. The CDR3 totals 14 residues. CDR3 residues: CASSVRDSNYEQYF. CDR3 sequence (DNA): TGTGCCAGCAGTGTCCGGGACAGCAACTACGAGCAGTACTTC.

The chain combines TRBV6-2 or TRBV6-3 with TRBJ2-5; D is perhaps TRBD2 (5 bases). The CDR3 consists of 14 residues. V lost 6 bases and J 0 bases, leaving 11 bases between the germline ends. Germline CDR1 and CDR2: MNHEY and SVGEGT. As DNA, the CDR3 is TGTGCCAGCAGCCAAACTAGGTACCAAGAGACCCAGTACTTC. Translating it yields CASSQTRYQETQYF.

The table lists this clone with a few counts. The rearrangement joins TRBV5-1 to TRBJ2-7, with TRBD2 identical over 11 bases. This CDR3 is 17 amino acids long. Per the germline V gene, CDR1 is SGHRS and CDR2 is YFSETQ. The V and J ends lost 3 bases and 2 bases, in that order; junction bases with no gene match: 10. CDR3 nucleotide sequence: TGCGCCAGCAGCTCGGACAAACTAGCGGGGGTCGCCTACGAGCAGTACTTC. This translates into CASSSDKLAGVAYEQYF.

The V and J genes are TRBV6-1 and TRBJ2-1; TRBD2 matches at 12 bases. The CDR3 is made up of 17 amino acids. Trimming took 2 bases from V and 10 from J; bases not matched to a gene: 12. Looked up from germline, CDR1 is MNHNS and CDR2 is SASEGT. The CDR3 nucleotides read TGTGCCAGCAGTGAACGGCTAGCGGGGGGGGTGGACAGGGAGCAGTTCTTC. This sequence encodes CASSERLAGGVDREQFF.

The CDR3 sequence: CASSGGWTNEKLFF. The DNA of the CDR3 is TGCGCCAGCAGCGGCGGGTGGACTAATGAAAAACTGTTTTTT. The chain recombines TRBV5-1 with TRBJ1-4; D is undetermined. Germline V gene lookup returns CDR1 SGHRS and CDR2 YFSETQ. V was pared by 4 bases and J by 2 bases, with 9 bases between. This CDR3 region has 14 residues.

The chain recombines TRBV6-1 with TRBJ2-7; 7 nucleotides align to TRBD1. The CDR3 has 16 amino acids. CDR1 is MNHNS and CDR2 is SASEGT in the germline V gene. V trimming: 2 bases; J trimming: 2 bases; junction bases outside the gene matches: 9. The DNA of the CDR3 is TGTGCCAGCAGTGAACTAGCACAGGGGCTTGCCTACGAGCAGTACTTC. This encodes CASSELAQGLAYEQYF.

The CDR3 reads CASSHSQRGDGQPQHF. CDR3 DNA: TGTGCCAGCAGCCACTCACAAAGGGGCGATGGGCAGCCCCAGCATTTT. The chain carries TRBV7-3 and TRBJ1-5, with D tentatively TRBD1 (5 bases). The CDR3 totals 16 residues. CDR1 and CDR2 from the germline V gene are SGHTA and FQGTGA. The ends were cut back, 5 bases at V and 7 bases at J, with 21 bases in the middle.

J is TRBJ1-2 and V is TRBV29-1; D is perhaps TRBD1 (6 bases). CDR1 is SQVTM and CDR2 is ANQGSEA in the germline V gene. The CDR3 has 16 residues. Trimming stripped 7 bases from V and 2 bases from J, with 23 bases between. CDR3 loop: CSAVIEKTGLNYGYTF. The DNA of the CDR3 is TGCAGCGCCGTTATAGAAAAGACAGGCCTCAACTATGGCTACACCTTC.

The V and J genes are TRBV24-1 and TRBJ2-5; 11 bases match TRBD1. This CDR3 contains 18 residues. CDR1 and CDR2 from the germline V gene are KGHDR and SFDVKD. The ends lost 0 bases at V and 4 bases at J; junction bases unmatched: 9. The CDR3 region is CATSDLPGTGGSGETQYF. DNA of the CDR3: TGTGCCACCAGTGATTTGCCGGGGACAGGGGGAAGCGGAGAGACCCAGTACTTC.

This clone occurred once. The chain has TRBV7-8 and TRBJ2-7; 12 bases align to TRBD2. V trimming: 4 bases; J trimming: 1 base; junction bases outside the gene matches: 5. The CDR3 covers 16 residues. The germline gives CDR1 SGHVS, CDR2 FQNEAQ. The CDR3 reads CASSSTSGSSSYEQYF. The CDR3 DNA reads as TGTGCCAGCAGCTCGACTAGCGGGAGTAGTTCCTACGAGCAGTACTTC. Full variable domain (remainder filled in from reference TRBV7-8 and TRBJ2-7): GAGVSQSPRYKVAKRGQDVALRCDPISGHVSLFWYQQALGQGPEFLTYFQNEAQLDKSGLPSDRFFAERPEGSVSTLKIQRTQQEDSAVYLCASSSTSGSSSYEQYFGPGTRLTVT.

The V call is TRBV2, the J call TRBJ2-1; 9 nucleotides match TRBD2. The CDR3 covers 14 residues. Per the germline V gene, CDR1 is SNHLY and CDR2 is FYNNEI. The junction had 5 bases not matched to a gene; V was cut back by 9 bases and J by 2 bases. The CDR3 DNA is TGTGCCAGAGGACTAGCGAGCCCCTACAATGAGCAGTTCTTC. Its protein product is CARGLASPYNEQFF.

This rearrangement joins TRBV19 to TRBJ1-1; no firm D call. The CDR3 is 15 amino acids. V was pared by 9 bases and J by 2 bases, with 19 bases between. Germline V gene data show CDR1 as LNHDA and CDR2 as SQIVND (reference sequence). CDR3: CASGPNTGVNTEAFF. DNA of the CDR3: TGTGCCAGCGGACCTAACACGGGAGTTAACACTGAAGCTTTCTTT.

This clone appeared a few times. The gene calls are TRBV5-6 and TRBJ2-7, with 11 bases lining up with TRBD1. V was pared by 3 bases and J by 7 bases, with 12 bases of the junction left unmatched. CDR1 and CDR2 from the germline V gene are SGHDT and YYEEEE. CDR3 length: 16 residues. DNA of the CDR3: TGTGCCAGCAGCTACGAGTCAGGACAGGGGGCTCGGGAGCAGTACTTC. Its protein product is CASSYESGQGAREQYF.

The chain employs TRBV12-5 and TRBJ1-2; 9 bases align to TRBD1. The CDR3 has 15 residues. Germline CDR1 LGHNT, CDR2 FRNRAP. After removal of 6 bases from V and 8 bases from J, the junction contained 13 bases not matched to a gene. In DNA, the CDR3 is TGTGCTAGTGGGGCCTCGGGACAGGGTACTGGGGGCTACACCTTC. This gives the protein CASGASGQGTGGYTF.